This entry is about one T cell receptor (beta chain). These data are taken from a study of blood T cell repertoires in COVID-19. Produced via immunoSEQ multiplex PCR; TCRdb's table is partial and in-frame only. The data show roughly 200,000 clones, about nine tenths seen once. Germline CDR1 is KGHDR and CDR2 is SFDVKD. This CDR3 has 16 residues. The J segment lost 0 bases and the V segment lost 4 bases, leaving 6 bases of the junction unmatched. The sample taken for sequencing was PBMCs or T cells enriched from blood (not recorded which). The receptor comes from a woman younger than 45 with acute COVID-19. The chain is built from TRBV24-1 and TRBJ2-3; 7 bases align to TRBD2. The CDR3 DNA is TGTGCCACCAGTGACCATTCTAGCGGTAGCACAGATACGCAGTATTTT. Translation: CATSDHSSGSTDTQYF.